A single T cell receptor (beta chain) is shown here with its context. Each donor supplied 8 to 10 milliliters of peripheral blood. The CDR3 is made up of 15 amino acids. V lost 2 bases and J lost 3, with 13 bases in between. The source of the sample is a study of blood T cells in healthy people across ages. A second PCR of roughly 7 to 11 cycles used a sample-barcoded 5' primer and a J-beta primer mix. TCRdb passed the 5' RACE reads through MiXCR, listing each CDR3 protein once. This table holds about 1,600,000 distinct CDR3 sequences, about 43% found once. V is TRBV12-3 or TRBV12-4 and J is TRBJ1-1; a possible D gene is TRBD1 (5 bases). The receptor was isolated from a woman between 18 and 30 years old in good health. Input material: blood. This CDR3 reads CASSLSGRSDTEAFF. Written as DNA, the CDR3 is TGTGCCAGCAGTTTATCGGGACGGTCGGACACTGAAGCTTTCTTT.